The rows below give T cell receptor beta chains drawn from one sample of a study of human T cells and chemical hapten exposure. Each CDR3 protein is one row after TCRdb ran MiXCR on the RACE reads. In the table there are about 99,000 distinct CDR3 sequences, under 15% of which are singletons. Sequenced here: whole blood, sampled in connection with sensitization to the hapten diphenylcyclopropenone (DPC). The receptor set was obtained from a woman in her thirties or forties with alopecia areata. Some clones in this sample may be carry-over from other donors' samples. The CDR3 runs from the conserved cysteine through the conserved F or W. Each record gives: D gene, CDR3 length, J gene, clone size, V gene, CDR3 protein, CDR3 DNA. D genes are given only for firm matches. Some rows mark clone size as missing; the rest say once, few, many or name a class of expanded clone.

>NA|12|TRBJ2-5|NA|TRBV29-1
CSVVTVRETQYF
TGCAGCGTTGTAACGGTCCGGGAGACCCAGTACTTC
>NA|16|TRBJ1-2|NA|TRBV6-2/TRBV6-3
CASSYSRQDTNYGYTF
TGTGCCAGCAGTTACTCCCGACAGGATACAAACTATGGCTACACCTTC
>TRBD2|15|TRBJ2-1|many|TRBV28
CASSVAGGLRNEQFF
TGTGCCAGCAGCGTAGCGGGAGGGTTACGGAATGAGCAGTTCTTC
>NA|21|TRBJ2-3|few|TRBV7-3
CASSSPPTRPPTLLSTDTQYF
TGTGCCAGCAGCTCCCCTCCGACCAGACCACCCACTCTACTAAGCACAGATACGCAGTATTTT
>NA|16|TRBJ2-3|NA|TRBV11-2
CASSLAARGLRDTQYF
TGTGCCAGCAGCTTAGCGGCTAGAGGGCTGAGGGATACGCAGTATTTT
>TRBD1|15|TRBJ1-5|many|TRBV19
CASSIVSGGHQPQHF
TGTGCCAGTAGTATTGTTTCAGGGGGCCATCAGCCCCAGCATTTT
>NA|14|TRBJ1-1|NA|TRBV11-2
CASSPMTANTEAFF
TGTGCCAGCAGCCCCATGACAGCGAACACTGAAGCTTTCTTT
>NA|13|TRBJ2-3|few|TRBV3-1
CASSQEGGDTQYF
TGTGCCAGCAGCCAAGAGGGGGGAGATACGCAGTATTTT
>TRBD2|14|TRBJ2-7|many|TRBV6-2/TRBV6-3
CASSYLAGANEQYF
TGTGCCAGCAGTTACCTAGCGGGAGCCAACGAGCAGTACTTC
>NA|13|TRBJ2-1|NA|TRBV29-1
CSVEDRRFDEQFF
TGCAGCGTTGAAGATCGGCGTTTTGATGAGCAGTTCTTC
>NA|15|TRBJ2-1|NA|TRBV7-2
CASSPVAPIYNEQFF
TGTGCCAGCAGCCCAGTAGCGCCTATTTACAATGAGCAGTTCTTC
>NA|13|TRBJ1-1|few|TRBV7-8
CASSIDRNTEAFF
TGTGCCAGCAGCATAGACCGGAACACTGAAGCTTTCTTT
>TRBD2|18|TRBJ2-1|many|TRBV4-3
CASSQGLAGEFSYNEQFF
TGCGCCAGCAGCCAGGGACTAGCGGGAGAATTCTCCTACAATGAGCAGTTCTTC
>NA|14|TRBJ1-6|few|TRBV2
CASSGKAYNSPLHF
TGTGCCAGCAGTGGCAAAGCTTATAATTCACCCCTCCACTTT
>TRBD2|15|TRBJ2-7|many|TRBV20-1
CSGVGAGLVSYEQYF
TGCAGTGGAGTGGGAGCGGGGTTGGTCTCCTACGAGCAGTACTTC
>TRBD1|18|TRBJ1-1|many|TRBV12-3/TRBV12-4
CASSRRGQGARKVTEAFF
TGTGCCAGCAGCCGCCGGGGACAGGGGGCGCGAAAGGTCACTGAAGCTTTCTTT
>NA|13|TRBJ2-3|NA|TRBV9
CASSAASTDTQYF
TGTGCCAGTAGCGCGGCTAGCACAGATACGCAGTATTTT
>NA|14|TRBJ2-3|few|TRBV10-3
CAISLASGTDTQYF
TGTGCCATCAGTCTGGCTAGCGGCACAGATACGCAGTATTTT
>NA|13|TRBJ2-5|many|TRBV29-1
CSARDTTRETQYF
TGCAGCGCCCGGGACACCACACGAGAGACCCAGTACTTC
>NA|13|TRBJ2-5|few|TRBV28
CATEGQYQETQYF
TGTGCCACGGAGGGCCAGTACCAAGAGACCCAGTACTTC
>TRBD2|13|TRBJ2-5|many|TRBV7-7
CASSLAGGETQYF
TGTGCTAGCAGCTTAGCGGGGGGAGAGACCCAGTACTTC
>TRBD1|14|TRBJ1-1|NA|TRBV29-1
CSVRLTGGRTEAFF
TGCAGCGTTCGTTTAACAGGGGGTAGGACTGAAGCTTTCTTT
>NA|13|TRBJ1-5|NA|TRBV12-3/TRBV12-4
CASSFGGAQPQHF
TGTGCCAGCAGTTTCGGGGGGGCCCAGCCCCAGCATTTT
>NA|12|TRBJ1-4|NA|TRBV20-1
CSAIETNEKLFF
TGCAGTGCAATAGAAACTAATGAAAAACTGTTTTTT
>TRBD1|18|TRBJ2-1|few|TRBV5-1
CASTDWGQRTSSYNEQFF
TGCGCCAGCACCGATTGGGGACAGCGTACAAGCTCCTACAATGAGCAGTTCTTC
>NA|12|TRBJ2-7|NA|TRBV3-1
CASSLRNGEQYF
TGTGCCAGCTCCCTGAGGAACGGCGAGCAGTACTTC
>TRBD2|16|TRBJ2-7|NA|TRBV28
CASSPQRTSGSYEQYF
TGTGCCAGCAGTCCCCAACGGACTAGCGGGAGCTACGAGCAGTACTTC
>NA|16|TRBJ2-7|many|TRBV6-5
CASSLNGVPGYYEQYF
TGTGCCAGCAGTTTGAATGGAGTTCCAGGCTACTACGAGCAGTACTTC
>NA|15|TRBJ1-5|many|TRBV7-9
CASSLGRPSNQPQHF
TGTGCCAGCAGCTTGGGTAGGCCCAGCAATCAGCCCCAGCATTTT
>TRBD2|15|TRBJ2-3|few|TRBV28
CASSPGAGGPDTQYF
TGTGCCAGCAGTCCCGGCGCGGGAGGACCCGATACGCAGTATTTT
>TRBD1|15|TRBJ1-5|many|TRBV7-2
CASSRMDRAHQPQHF
TGTGCCAGCAGCAGGATGGACAGGGCCCATCAGCCCCAGCATTTT
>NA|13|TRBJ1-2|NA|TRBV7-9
CASSLRQEYGYNF
TGTGCCAGCAGCTTAAGGCAGGAATATGGCTACAACTTC
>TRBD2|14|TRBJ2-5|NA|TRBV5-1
CASSKAAGVGTQYF
TGCGCCAGCAGTAAGGCAGCGGGAGTTGGGACCCAGTACTTC
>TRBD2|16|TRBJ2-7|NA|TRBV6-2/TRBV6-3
CASLRGLAGNSYEQYF
TGTGCCAGCCTAAGGGGGCTAGCGGGGAACTCCTACGAGCAGTACTTC
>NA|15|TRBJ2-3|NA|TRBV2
CASSEPGGYVDTQYF
TGTGCCAGCAGTGAGCCGGGGGGCTATGTGGATACGCAGTATTTT
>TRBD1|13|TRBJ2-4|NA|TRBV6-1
CASSFTGAPVQYF
TGTGCCAGCAGCTTTACAGGGGCCCCGGTTCAGTACTTC
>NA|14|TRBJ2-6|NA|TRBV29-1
CSVAVASGANVLTF
TGCAGCGTTGCGGTAGCCTCTGGGGCCAACGTCCTGACTTTC
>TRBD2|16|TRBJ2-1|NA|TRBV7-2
CASSLPGLAGIGEQFF
TGTGCCAGCAGCTTACCGGGACTAGCGGGAATTGGGGAGCAGTTCTTC
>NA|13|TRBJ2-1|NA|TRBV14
CASSRLGRNEQFF
TGTGCCAGCAGCCGACTTGGGAGGAATGAGCAGTTCTTC
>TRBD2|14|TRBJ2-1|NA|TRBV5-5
CASNKILGRDEQFF
TGTGCCAGCAACAAAATACTCGGGAGGGATGAGCAGTTCTTC
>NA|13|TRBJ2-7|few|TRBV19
CASRASSSYEQYF
TGTGCCAGTAGGGCTTCCAGCTCCTACGAGCAGTACTTC
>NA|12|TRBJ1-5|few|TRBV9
CASSVGDQPQHF
TGTGCCAGCAGCGTAGGAGACCAGCCCCAGCATTTT
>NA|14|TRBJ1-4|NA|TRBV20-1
CSARDGGGNEKLFF
TGCAGTGCTAGAGATGGCGGAGGGAATGAAAAACTGTTTTTT
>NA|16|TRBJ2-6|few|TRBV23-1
CASSRIKDSGANVLTF
TGCGCCAGCAGTCGCATCAAGGACTCTGGGGCCAACGTCCTGACTTTC
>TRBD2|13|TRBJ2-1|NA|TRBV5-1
CASLGEGYNEQFF
TGCGCCAGCCTAGGGGAGGGATACAATGAGCAGTTCTTC
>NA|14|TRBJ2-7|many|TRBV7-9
CASSQEGPFYEQYF
TGTGCCAGCAGCCAAGAGGGGCCGTTCTACGAGCAGTACTTC
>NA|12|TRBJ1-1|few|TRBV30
CAWSVSGREAFF
TGTGCCTGGAGTGTAAGTGGGCGGGAAGCTTTCTTT
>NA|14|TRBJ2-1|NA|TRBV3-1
CASSQGPLYNEQFF
TGTGCCAGCAGCCAGGGACCTCTCTACAATGAGCAGTTCTTC
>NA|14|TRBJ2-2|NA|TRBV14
CASRISGPTGELFF
TGTGCCAGCAGAATATCGGGCCCCACCGGGGAGCTGTTTTTT
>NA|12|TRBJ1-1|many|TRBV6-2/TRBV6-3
CASSTGYTEAFF
TGTGCCAGCAGCACAGGGTACACTGAAGCTTTCTTT